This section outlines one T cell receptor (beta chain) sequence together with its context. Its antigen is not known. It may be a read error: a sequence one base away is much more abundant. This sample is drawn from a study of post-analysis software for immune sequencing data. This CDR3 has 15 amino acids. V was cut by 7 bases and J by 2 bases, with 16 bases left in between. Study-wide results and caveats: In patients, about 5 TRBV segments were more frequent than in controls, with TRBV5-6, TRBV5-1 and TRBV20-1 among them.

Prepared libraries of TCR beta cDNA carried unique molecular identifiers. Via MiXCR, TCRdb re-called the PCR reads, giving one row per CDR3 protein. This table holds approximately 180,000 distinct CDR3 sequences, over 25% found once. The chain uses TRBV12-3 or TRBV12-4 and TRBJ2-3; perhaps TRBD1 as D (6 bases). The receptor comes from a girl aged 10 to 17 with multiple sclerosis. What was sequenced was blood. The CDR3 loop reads CASTRSQGTTDTQYF. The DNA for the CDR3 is TGTGCCAGCACCCGGTCCCAGGGGACCACAGATACGCAGTATTTT.